Reported below is one T cell receptor (beta chain). The target antigen is unknown. This specimen comes from a study of CD4 T cells in relation to SARS-CoV-2 and coronaviruses. Study results and caveats: In roughly 60% of donors, memory CD4+ clonotypes crossrecognized SARS-CoV-2 and at least one common cold coronavirus spike.

Unexposed donor CD4+ T cells date from about 2011-2019, before the COVID-19 pandemic. Isolation of CD4+ T cells took place after 10 days in culture. Unexposed-donor CD4+ T cells were probed with SARS-CoV-2 S/N and four cold-coronavirus spikes, cells permitting. Fresh IL-2 medium replaced half the medium on days 3 and 7. Method: immunoSEQ multiplex PCR; TCRdb's copy keeps in-frame clones and lacks some. The sample shows about 21,000 clones, more than 65% of them seen only once. The clonotype comes from a human donor in good health. Sequenced: CD4+ T cells from PBMCs, cultured in vitro.

Written as DNA, the CDR3 is TGTGCCAGCAGCTTAGGAAACCGCGAGCAGTACTTC. Protein product: CASSLGNREQYF. This sequence joins TRBV11-2 and TRBJ2-7; D call uncertain. The CDR3 totals 12 residues. In germline, CDR1 is SGHAT, CDR2 FQNNGV. The V end was cut by 1 base, the J end by 6 bases, with 7 bases between.